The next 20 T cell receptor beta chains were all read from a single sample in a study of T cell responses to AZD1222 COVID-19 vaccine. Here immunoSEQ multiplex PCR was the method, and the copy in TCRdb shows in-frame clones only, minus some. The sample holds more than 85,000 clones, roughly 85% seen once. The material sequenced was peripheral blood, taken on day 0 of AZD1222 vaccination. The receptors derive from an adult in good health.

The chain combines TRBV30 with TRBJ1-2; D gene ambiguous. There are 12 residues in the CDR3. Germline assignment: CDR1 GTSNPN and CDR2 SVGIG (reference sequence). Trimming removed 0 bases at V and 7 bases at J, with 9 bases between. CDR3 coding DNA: TGTGCCTGGAGTGTACCTGCGGTTGGCTACACCTTC. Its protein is CAWSVPAVGYTF.

The CDR3: CASSFSTGYNSPLHF. CDR3 nucleotide sequence: TGTGCCAGCAGCTTCTCGACAGGCTATAATTCACCCCTCCACTTT. V gene TRBV11-3 combines with J gene TRBJ1-6, with TRBD1 as a possible D gene (6 bases). This CDR3 comprises 15 residues. Germline CDR1 reads SGHNT; CDR2 reads YENEEA. Trimming took off 3 bases at V and 3 bases at J, with 9 bases between the two ends.

Here the CDR3 DNA reads TGTGCCAGCAGCTGGCCCCTCTCTGGAAACACCATATATTTT. This codes for CASSWPLSGNTIYF. This chain uses TRBV28 with TRBJ1-3; no reliable D call. This CDR3 is 14 amino acids long. The V gene's germline CDR1 is MDHEN and CDR2 SYDVKM. Trimming pared 6 bases from V and 0 bases from J, leaving 9 bases between.

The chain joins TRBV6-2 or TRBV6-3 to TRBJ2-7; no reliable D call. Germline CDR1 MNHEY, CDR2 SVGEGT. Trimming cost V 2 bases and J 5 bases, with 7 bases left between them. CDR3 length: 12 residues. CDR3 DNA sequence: TGTGCCAGCAGTTACAGGGTACACGAGCAGTACTTC. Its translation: CASSYRVHEQYF.

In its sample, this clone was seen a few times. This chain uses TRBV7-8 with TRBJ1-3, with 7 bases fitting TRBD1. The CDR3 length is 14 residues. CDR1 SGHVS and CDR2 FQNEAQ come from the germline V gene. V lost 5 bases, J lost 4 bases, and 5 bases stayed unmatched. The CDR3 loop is CASSIDRAGNTIYF. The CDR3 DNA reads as TGTGCCAGCAGCATAGACAGGGCCGGAAACACCATATATTTT.

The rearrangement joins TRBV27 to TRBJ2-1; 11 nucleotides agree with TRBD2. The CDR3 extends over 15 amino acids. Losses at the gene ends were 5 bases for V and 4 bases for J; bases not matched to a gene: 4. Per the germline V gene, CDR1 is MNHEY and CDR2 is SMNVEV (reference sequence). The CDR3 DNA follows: TGTGCCAGCAGTCTAGCGGGGGGCGCTTACAATGAGCAGTTCTTC. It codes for CASSLAGGAYNEQFF.

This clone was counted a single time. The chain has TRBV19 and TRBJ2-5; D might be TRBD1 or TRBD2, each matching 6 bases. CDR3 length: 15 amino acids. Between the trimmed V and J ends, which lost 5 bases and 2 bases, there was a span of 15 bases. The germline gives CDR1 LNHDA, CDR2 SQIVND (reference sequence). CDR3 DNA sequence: TGTGCCAGTAGTCTCCACCGGGGGCAGCAAGAGACCCAGTACTTC. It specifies CASSLHRGQQETQYF.

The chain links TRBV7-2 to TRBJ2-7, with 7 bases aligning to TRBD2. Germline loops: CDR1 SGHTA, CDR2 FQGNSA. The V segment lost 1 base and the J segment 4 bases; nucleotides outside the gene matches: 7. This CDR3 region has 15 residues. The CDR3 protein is CASSLVAGEGYEQYF. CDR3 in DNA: TGTGCCAGCAGCTTAGTGGCGGGAGAAGGGTACGAGCAGTACTTC.

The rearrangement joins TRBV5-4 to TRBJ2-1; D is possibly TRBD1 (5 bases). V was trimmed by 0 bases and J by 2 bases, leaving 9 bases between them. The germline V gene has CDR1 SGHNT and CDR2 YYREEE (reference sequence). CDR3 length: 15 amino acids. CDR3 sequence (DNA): TGTGCCAGCAGCTTGGAGCAGGGTGCCTACAATGAGCAGTTCTTC. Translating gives CASSLEQGAYNEQFF. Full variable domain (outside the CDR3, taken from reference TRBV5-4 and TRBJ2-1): ETGVTQSPTHLIKTRGQQVTLRCSSQSGHNTVSWYQQALGQGPQFIFQYYREEENGRGNFPPRFSGLQFPNYSSELNVNALELDDSALYLCASSLEQGAYNEQFFGPGTRLTVL.

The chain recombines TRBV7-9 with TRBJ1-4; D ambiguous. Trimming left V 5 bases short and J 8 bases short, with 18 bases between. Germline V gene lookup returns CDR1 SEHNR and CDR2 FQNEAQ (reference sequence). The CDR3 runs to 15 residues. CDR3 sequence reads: CASSRGAGPREKLFF. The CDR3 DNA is TGTGCCAGCAGCCGTGGTGCAGGCCCTCGAGAAAAACTGTTTTTT. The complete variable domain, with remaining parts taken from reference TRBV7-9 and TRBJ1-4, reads DTGVSQNPRHKITKRGQNVTFRCDPISEHNRLYWYRQTLGQGPEFLTYFQNEAQLEKSRLLSDRFSAERPKGSFSTLEIQRTEQGDSAMYLCASSRGAGPREKLFFGSGTQLSVL.

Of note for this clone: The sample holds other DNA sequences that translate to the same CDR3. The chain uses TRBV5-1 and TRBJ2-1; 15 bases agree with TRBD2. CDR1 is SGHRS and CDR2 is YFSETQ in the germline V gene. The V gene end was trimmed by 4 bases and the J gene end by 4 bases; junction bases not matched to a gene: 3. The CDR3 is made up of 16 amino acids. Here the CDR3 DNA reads TGCGCCAGCAGCGGGGGGACTAGCGGGAGGTACAATGAGCAGTTCTTC. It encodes CASSGGTSGRYNEQFF.

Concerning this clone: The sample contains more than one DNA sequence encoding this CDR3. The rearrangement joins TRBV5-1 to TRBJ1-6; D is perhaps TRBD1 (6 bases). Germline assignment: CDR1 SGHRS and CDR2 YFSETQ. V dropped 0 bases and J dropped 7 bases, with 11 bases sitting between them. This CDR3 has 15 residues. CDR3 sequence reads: CASSLEGRGNSPLHF. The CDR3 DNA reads TGCGCCAGCAGCTTGGAGGGCAGGGGCAATTCACCCCTCCACTTT.

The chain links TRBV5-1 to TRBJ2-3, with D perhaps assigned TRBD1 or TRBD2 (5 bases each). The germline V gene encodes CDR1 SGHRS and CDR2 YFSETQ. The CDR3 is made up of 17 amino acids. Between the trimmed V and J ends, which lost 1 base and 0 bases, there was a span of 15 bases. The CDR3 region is CASSLWGSGASTDTQYF. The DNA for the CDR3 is TGCGCCAGCAGCTTGTGGGGGAGCGGAGCTAGCACAGATACGCAGTATTTT.

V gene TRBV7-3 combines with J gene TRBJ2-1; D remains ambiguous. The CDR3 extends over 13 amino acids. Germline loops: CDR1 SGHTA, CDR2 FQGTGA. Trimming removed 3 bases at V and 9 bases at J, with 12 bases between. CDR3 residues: CASSFLIDGEQFF. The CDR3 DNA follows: TGTGCCAGCAGCTTCCTTATAGATGGTGAGCAGTTCTTC.

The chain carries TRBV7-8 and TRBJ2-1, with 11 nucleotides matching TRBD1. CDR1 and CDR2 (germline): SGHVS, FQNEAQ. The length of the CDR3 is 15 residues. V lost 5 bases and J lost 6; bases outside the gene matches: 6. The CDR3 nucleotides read TGTGCCAGCAGCCTCGCCGGGACAGGGGGCAATGAGCAGTTCTTC. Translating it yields CASSLAGTGGNEQFF.

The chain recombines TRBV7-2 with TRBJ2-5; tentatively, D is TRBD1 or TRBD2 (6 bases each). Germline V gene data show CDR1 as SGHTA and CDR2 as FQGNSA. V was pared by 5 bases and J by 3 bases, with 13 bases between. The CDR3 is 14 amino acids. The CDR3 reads CASSAGGREETQYF. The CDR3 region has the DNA TGTGCCAGCAGCGCTGGGGGGCGGGAAGAGACCCAGTACTTC.

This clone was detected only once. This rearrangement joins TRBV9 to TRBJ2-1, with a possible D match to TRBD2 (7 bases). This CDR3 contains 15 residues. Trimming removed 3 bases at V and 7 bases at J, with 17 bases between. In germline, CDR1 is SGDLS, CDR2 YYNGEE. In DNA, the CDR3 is TGTGCCAGCAGCGCCGCGCGGGGGCGCCAGAATGAGCAGTTCTTC. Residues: CASSAARGRQNEQFF.

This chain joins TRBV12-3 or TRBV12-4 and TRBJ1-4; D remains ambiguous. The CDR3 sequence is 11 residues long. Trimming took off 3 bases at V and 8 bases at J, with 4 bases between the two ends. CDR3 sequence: CASSLAEKLFF. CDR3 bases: TGTGCCAGCAGTTTGGCCGAAAAACTGTTTTTT.

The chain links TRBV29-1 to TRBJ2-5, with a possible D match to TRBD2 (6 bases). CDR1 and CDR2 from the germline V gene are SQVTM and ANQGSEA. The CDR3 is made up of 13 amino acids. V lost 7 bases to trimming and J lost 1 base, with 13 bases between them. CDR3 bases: TGCAGCGGCCTAGGCGGGGTCCAAGAGACCCAGTACTTC. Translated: CSGLGGVQETQYF.

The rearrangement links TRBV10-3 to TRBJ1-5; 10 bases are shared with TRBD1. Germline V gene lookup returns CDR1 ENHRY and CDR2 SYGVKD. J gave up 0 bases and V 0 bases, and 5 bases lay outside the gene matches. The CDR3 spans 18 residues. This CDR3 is CAISESETGGSSNQPQHF. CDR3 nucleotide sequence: TGTGCCATCAGTGAGTCCGAGACAGGGGGCAGTAGCAATCAGCCCCAGCATTTT.